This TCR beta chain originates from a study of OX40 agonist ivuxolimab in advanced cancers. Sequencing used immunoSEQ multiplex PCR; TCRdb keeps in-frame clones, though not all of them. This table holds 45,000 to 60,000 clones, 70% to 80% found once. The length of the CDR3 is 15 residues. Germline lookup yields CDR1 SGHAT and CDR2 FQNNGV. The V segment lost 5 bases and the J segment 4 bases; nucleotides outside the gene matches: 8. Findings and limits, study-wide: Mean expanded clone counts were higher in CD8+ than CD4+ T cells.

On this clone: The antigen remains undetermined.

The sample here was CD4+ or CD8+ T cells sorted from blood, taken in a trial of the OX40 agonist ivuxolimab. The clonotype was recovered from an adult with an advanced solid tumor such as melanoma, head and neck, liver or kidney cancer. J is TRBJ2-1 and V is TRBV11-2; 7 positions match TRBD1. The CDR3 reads CASSPRGNSYNEQFF. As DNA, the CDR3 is TGTGCCAGCAGCCCCAGGGGGAACTCTTACAATGAGCAGTTCTTC.